A single sample is the source of the 17 T cell receptor beta chains below, sequenced in a study of T-cell memory formation after mild COVID-19. TCRdb called the 5' RACE reads again in MiXCR, with one record for every CDR3 protein. The table records 50,000 or so distinct CDR3 sequences, over 8.5% of them present only once. The material sequenced was PBMCs or a T cell subset sorted from them (not recorded which). These receptors were obtained from an adult woman who had mild COVID-19 (a few samples of this study predate the infection). Cell type and time point are not known.

This chain uses TRBV9 with TRBJ1-5; no clear D. There are 15 residues in the CDR3. V lost 0 bases, J lost 5 bases, and 12 bases lay in between. Germline V CDR1 and CDR2: SGDLS, YYNGEE. The CDR3 bases are TGTGCCAGCAGCGTAGGTACTGGTGCCCATCAGCCCCAGCATTTT. Its translation is CASSVGTGAHQPQHF.

J is TRBJ2-1 and V is TRBV6-4; 10 nucleotides line up with TRBD2. V dropped 3 bases and J dropped 7; count of bases not matched to a gene: 6. Germline CDR1 reads MRHNA; CDR2 reads SNTAGT. The CDR3 is 15 amino acids. This CDR3 reads CASSDTSGEGNEQFF. DNA of the CDR3: TGTGCCAGCAGTGATACTAGCGGGGAAGGGAATGAGCAGTTCTTC.

The chain joins TRBV13 to TRBJ2-2; perhaps TRBD2 as D (5 bases). Germline lookup yields CDR1 PRHDT and CDR2 FYEKMQ (reference sequence). Trimming stripped 4 bases from V and 5 bases from J, with 11 bases between. The CDR3 consists of 14 residues. CDR3 bases: TGTGCCAGCAGCTCACCCTCGGGGACCGGGGAGCTGTTTTTT. Residues: CASSSPSGTGELFF. The full variable domain, in which reference TRBV13 and TRBJ2-2 provide the parts outside the CDR3, is AAGVIQSPRHLIKEKRETATLKCYPIPRHDTVYWYQQGPGQDPQFLISFYEKMQSDKGSIPDRFSAQQFSDYHSELNMSSLELGDSALYFCASSSPSGTGELFFGEGSRLTVL.

The chain uses TRBV29-1 and TRBJ2-2; D might be TRBD2 (7 bases). CDR3 size: 15 residues. CDR1 SQVTM and CDR2 ANQGSEA come from the germline V gene. Trimming left V 3 bases short and J 0 bases short, with 11 bases between. The CDR3 region is CSVEAGAANTGELFF. The DNA for the CDR3 is TGCAGCGTTGAGGCGGGGGCGGCGAACACCGGGGAGCTGTTTTTT.

The chain has TRBV5-1 and TRBJ1-2; no clear D gene. The CDR3 runs to 12 residues. V lost 3 bases to trimming and J lost 8 bases, with 11 bases between them. Germline V CDR1 and CDR2: SGHRS, YFSETQ. This chain's CDR3 is CASSSDLGGYTF. The CDR3 nucleotides read TGCGCCAGCAGCTCGGACCTTGGGGGCTACACCTTC.

There are many counts of this clonotype. The rearrangement links TRBV5-1 to TRBJ1-1; TRBD1 aligns across 7 bases. CDR3 length: 14 amino acids. Germline trimming cut 0 bases from V and 4 bases from J; bases unmatched to any gene: 3. Germline CDR1 and CDR2: SGHRS and YFSETQ. The CDR3 here is CASSLASGGTEAFF. The CDR3 DNA sequence: TGCGCCAGCAGCTTGGCCTCAGGGGGCACTGAAGCTTTCTTT.

This clonotype appeared a few times. The chain recombines TRBV30 with TRBJ1-4; TRBD1 aligns across 7 bases. The V segment lost 8 bases and the J segment 8 bases; nucleotides outside the gene matches: 8. Looked up from germline, CDR1 is GTSNPN and CDR2 is SVGIG (reference sequence). This CDR3 contains 12 residues. CDR3 nucleotide sequence: TGTGCCGGTACAGGGGTTGGGGAAAAACTGTTTTTT. This sequence encodes CAGTGVGEKLFF.

This clonotype was observed a handful of times. This chain uses TRBV7-2 with TRBJ1-5; weak D call: TRBD1 (5 bases). This CDR3 is 16 amino acids long. The V and J ends lost 0 bases and 6 bases respectively, with 15 bases between them. The V gene's germline CDR1 is SGHTA and CDR2 FQGNSA. In nucleotides, the CDR3 is TGTGCCAGCAGCTTAGCGCGCGGGGCGTCGGGTCAGCCCCAGCATTTT. Protein product: CASSLARGASGQPQHF.

J is TRBJ2-7 and V is TRBV7-9; either TRBD1 or TRBD2 may fit D (6 bases each). Germline CDR1 SEHNR, CDR2 FQNEAQ (reference sequence). This CDR3 comprises 15 residues. Trimming took off 5 bases at V and 1 base at J, with 15 bases between the two ends. DNA for the CDR3: TGTGCCAGCAGCCCGGCGGGGACACAATCCTACGAGCAGTACTTC. As protein: CASSPAGTQSYEQYF.

This clonotype showed up many times. V usage is TRBV12-3 or TRBV12-4 and J usage is TRBJ2-1; D is ambiguous. Trimming cost V 3 bases and J 8 bases, with 5 bases left between them. The CDR3 sequence is 11 residues long. Here the CDR3 DNA reads TGTGCCAGCAGTTTTGATTATGAGCAGTTCTTC. Its translation is CASSFDYEQFF.

A word on this clonotype: A much more abundant neighbour one base away suggests this may be a read error. This is likely a read error, given that the CDR3 carries no conserved phenylalanine or tryptophan at its end. The chain employs TRBV12-3 or TRBV12-4 and TRBJ2-7; 9 bases line up with TRBD2. CDR3 length: 14 amino acids. The junction had 3 bases not matched to a gene; V was cut back by 2 bases and J by 4 bases. The CDR3 coding sequence is TGTGCCAGCAGTTTAAGGACTAGCGAGTACGAGCAGTACTTA. Its protein is CASSLRTSEYEQYL.

This clonotype has just a few counts. The chain carries TRBV18 and TRBJ2-6; a possible D gene is TRBD1 (6 bases). This CDR3 has 15 residues. CDR1 is KGHSH, CDR2 LQKENI, per germline. V was trimmed by 2 bases and J by 4 bases, leaving 9 bases between them. CDR3 sequence reads: CASSPGGSGANVLTF. CDR3 sequence (DNA): TGTGCCAGCTCACCAGGGGGCTCCGGGGCCAACGTCCTGACTTTC.

This clonotype was picked up a small number of times. This chain links TRBV20-1 with TRBJ2-2, with 9 nucleotides matching TRBD1. The CDR3 length is 15 residues. V lost 3 bases to trimming and J lost 4 bases; unmatched junction nucleotides: 6. CDR1 is DFQATT and CDR2 is SNEGSKA in the germline V gene (reference sequence). Here the CDR3 DNA reads TGCAGTGCTAGTGACTCGGACAGGGGCACCGGGGAGCTGTTTTTT. It is translated as CSASDSDRGTGELFF.

This clonotype was counted a few times. The V and J genes are TRBV14 and TRBJ1-6; no reliable D call. Germline-derived CDR1 and CDR2 are SGHDN and FVKESK. The CDR3 has 17 amino acids. Trimming removed 0 bases at V and 10 bases at J, with 19 bases between. This CDR3 is CASSQEITHRLGSPLHF. As DNA, the CDR3 is TGTGCCAGCAGCCAAGAGATAACCCACCGACTGGGATCACCCCTCCACTTT. The full variable domain, in which reference TRBV14 and TRBJ1-6 provide the parts outside the CDR3, is EAGVTQFPSHSVIEKGQTVTLRCDPISGHDNLYWYRRVMGKEIKFLLHFVKESKQDESGMPNNRFLAERTGGTYSTLKVQPAELEDSGVYFCASSQEITHRLGSPLHFGNGTRLTVT.

This clonotype was observed a handful of times. V is TRBV20-1 and J is TRBJ1-2, with unresolved D. The CDR3 is 13 amino acids. V dropped 6 bases and J dropped 2 bases, with 13 bases sitting between them. From germline, CDR1 is DFQATT and CDR2 SNEGSKA (reference sequence). The CDR3 DNA is TGCAGTGCCCCGGCTGGGCGAAACTATGGCTACACCTTC. This translates into CSAPAGRNYGYTF.

V is TRBV3-1 and J is TRBJ2-5; D is possibly TRBD2 (5 bases). The CDR3 runs to 10 residues. From germline, CDR1 is LGHDT and CDR2 YNNKEL (reference sequence). Trimming took 4 bases from V and 13 from J, leaving 10 bases between them. CDR3 region: CASSRTRLYF. The DNA of the CDR3 is TGTGCCAGCAGCCGGACTCGTCTGTACTTC.

V usage is TRBV3-1 and J usage is TRBJ2-1; the match to TRBD2 covers 10 bases. This CDR3 is 16 amino acids long. Germline V gene lookup returns CDR1 LGHDT and CDR2 YNNKEL (reference sequence). The ends lost 1 base at V and 9 bases at J; junction bases unmatched: 9. In DNA, the CDR3 is TGTGCCAGCAGCCAAGGAAGCGGGAGGGCACTGGGTGAGCAGTTCTTC. Translation gives CASSQGSGRALGEQFF.